This is a list of T cell receptor beta chains from one sample in a study of OX40 agonist ivuxolimab in advanced cancers. Repertoires were generated with immunoSEQ multiplex PCR, while TCRdb's copy carries only in-frame clones and drops some. The data show under 25,000 clones, roughly 89% seen once. The sample in question was CD4+ or CD8+ T cells sorted from blood, obtained in a trial of the OX40 agonist ivuxolimab. The origin of the receptors is an adult with an advanced solid tumor such as melanoma, head and neck, liver or kidney cancer. Both conserved end residues are part of each CDR3. The D gene is left open where the match is weak. Only part of the rows carry a size: once, few, many, or a class if the clone is expanded.

>TRBV5-4|few|TRBD2|TRBJ2-1
CASRWTSGGGEQFF
TGTGCCAGCAGGTGGACTAGCGGGGGGGGTGAGCAGTTCTTC
>TRBV7-6|few|NA|TRBJ2-3
CASSLGDTRRTDTQYF
TGTGCCAGCAGCTTGGGGGACACTCGACGCACAGATACGCAGTATTTT
>TRBV7-2|NA|NA|TRBJ1-2
CASSLEGFLTYGYTF
TGTGCCAGCAGCTTAGAGGGATTCCTTACCTATGGCTACACCTTC
>TRBV27|medium-sized|NA|TRBJ2-7
CASSLRGRPYEQYF
TGTGCCAGCAGTTTACGCGGACGACCCTACGAGCAGTACTTC
>TRBV6-5|NA|NA|TRBJ2-2
CASSYSGAGVTGELFF
TGTGCCAGCAGTTACTCGGGGGCAGGGGTTACCGGGGAGCTGTTTTTT
>TRBV5-1|NA|TRBD1|TRBJ2-7
CASSLGDSFYEQYF
TGCGCCAGCAGCTTGGGGGACAGCTTTTACGAGCAGTACTTC
>TRBV7-6|NA|NA|TRBJ2-5
CASSVGLETQYF
TGTGCCAGCAGCGTAGGGTTAGAGACCCAGTACTTC
>TRBV11-2|NA|TRBD1|TRBJ2-5
CASSLVAGGLGETQYF
TGTGCCAGCAGCTTAGTGGCAGGGGGCCTCGGAGAGACCCAGTACTTC
>TRBV19|NA|NA|TRBJ2-7
CPQSGSYEQYF
TGTCCCCAGTCCGGGTCCTACGAGCAGTACTTC
>TRBV6-1|NA|TRBD1|TRBJ2-7
CASSETGPDEQYF
TGTGCCAGCAGTGAGACAGGGCCGGACGAGCAGTACTTC
>TRBV19|once|NA|TRBJ2-5
CASSIGVGWETQYF
TGTGCCAGTAGTATTGGGGTGGGGTGGGAGACCCAGTACTTC
>TRBV28|NA|NA|TRBJ2-7
CASSYRSYEQYF
TGTGCCAGCAGCTACAGGAGTTACGAGCAGTACTTC
>TRBV30|NA|NA|TRBJ2-2
CAWSPSHALSTGELFF
TGTGCCTGGAGTCCTTCGCACGCTCTTTCCACCGGGGAGCTGTTTTTT
>TRBV4-1|NA|NA|TRBJ2-4
CASSQAGAKNIQYF
TGCGCCAGCAGCCAGGCGGGAGCCAAAAACATTCAGTACTTC
>TRBV6-5|NA|NA|TRBJ1-5
CASSYSPLGEQPQHF
TGTGCCAGCAGTTACTCCCCCCTCGGGGAGCAGCCCCAGCATTTT
>TRBV27|NA|TRBD2|TRBJ2-7
CASKASSGGPYEQYF
TGTGCCAGCAAAGCTTCTAGCGGGGGTCCCTACGAGCAGTACTTC
>TRBV7-6|NA|NA|TRBJ2-5
CASSSVPAGQETQYF
TGTGCCAGCAGCTCGGTCCCGGCGGGACAAGAGACCCAGTACTTC
>TRBV28|NA|TRBD2|TRBJ2-1
CASSLERGPYNEQFF
TGTGCCAGCAGTTTAGAGCGGGGTCCCTACAATGAGCAGTTCTTC
>TRBV19|NA|NA|TRBJ1-1
CASSPHYREFAEAFF
TGTGCCAGTAGTCCCCACTACAGGGAGTTCGCTGAAGCTTTCTTT
>TRBV6-6|NA|NA|TRBJ2-7
CASSTSSYHEQYF
TGTGCCAGCAGTACCTCTAGTTACCACGAGCAGTACTTC
>TRBV19|few|TRBD1|TRBJ2-1
CASSATAEQGAYYNEQFF
TGTGCCAGTAGTGCGACCGCCGAACAGGGGGCTTACTACAATGAGCAGTTCTTC
>TRBV21-1|few|NA|TRBJ2-7
CASSKSPPPVYEQYF
TGTGCCAGCAGCAAATCCCCTCCCCCGGTATACGAGCAGTACTTC
>TRBV27|NA|NA|TRBJ1-1
CASSLLGTSGEAFF
TGTGCCAGCAGTTTATTAGGGACGAGTGGTGAAGCTTTCTTT
>TRBV5-6|NA|TRBD2|TRBJ2-1
CASSRAGGKFF
TGTGCCAGCAGCCGAGCGGGAGGGAAGTTCTTC
>TRBV6-5|NA|TRBD1|TRBJ1-2
CASSPDLPGGWGYTF
TGTGCCAGCAGCCCCGACCTTCCAGGGGGATGGGGCTACACCTTC
>TRBV7-2|few|NA|TRBJ2-7
CASSLGTNSGYEQYF
TGTGCCAGCAGCTTAGGGACCAATAGCGGTTACGAGCAGTACTTC
>TRBV5-6|NA|TRBD1|TRBJ2-7
CASSLGQGDEQYF
TGTGCCAGCAGCTTGGGACAGGGGGACGAGCAGTACTTC
>TRBV12-5|NA|NA|TRBJ2-7
CASGRGGAEQYF
TGTGCTAGTGGACGCGGGGGCGCCGAGCAGTACTTC
>TRBV6-6|NA|NA|TRBJ2-7
CASSYSAGSSYEQYF
TGTGCCAGCAGTTACTCCGCAGGGAGCTCCTACGAGCAGTACTTC
>TRBV10-3|NA|TRBD2|TRBJ2-3
CAIRYRTSGASSTDTQYF
TGTGCCATCAGGTACAGGACTAGCGGGGCATCTAGCACAGATACGCAGTATTTT
>TRBV15|once|NA|TRBJ1-1
CATGARSEAFF
TGTGCCACCGGGGCTAGGTCTGAAGCTTTCTTT
>TRBV28|NA|TRBD1|TRBJ2-2
CRAGGDTGELFF
TGTCGAGCAGGGGGCGACACCGGGGAGCTGTTTTTT
>TRBV6-6|NA|NA|TRBJ2-7
CGTTSTYEQYF
TGTGGGACTACGTCGACCTACGAGCAGTACTTC
>TRBV10-2|NA|TRBD1|TRBJ2-6
CASSGQGAAGANVLTF
TGCGCCAGCAGTGGACAGGGGGCGGCTGGGGCCAACGTCCTGACTTTC
>TRBV28|NA|NA|TRBJ1-2
CASQGYGYTF
TGTGCCAGCCAGGGGTATGGCTACACCTTC
>TRBV30|NA|NA|TRBJ2-1
CAWSGGEGEQFF
TGTGCCTGGAGTGGTGGAGAGGGTGAGCAGTTCTTC
>TRBV7-8|NA|NA|TRBJ2-6
CASSHRAGNSGANVLTF
TGTGCCAGCAGCCACCGGGCAGGGAACTCTGGGGCCAACGTCCTGACTTTC
>TRBV4-1|once|NA|TRBJ2-7
CASSRAPGPLYEQYF
TGCGCCAGCAGCCGAGCCCCGGGACCGCTCTACGAGCAGTACTTC
>TRBV11-2|NA|NA|TRBJ1-4
CASSSGLLGEKLFF
TGTGCCAGCAGCTCCGGCCTACTCGGCGAAAAACTGTTTTTT
>TRBV4-2|NA|TRBD2|TRBJ2-7
CASRVAGPGEYEQYF
TGTGCCAGCAGGGTAGCGGGACCTGGGGAGTACGAGCAGTACTTC
>TRBV7-9|few|TRBD1|TRBJ1-2
CASSHDRDGGYTF
TGTGCCAGCAGCCACGACAGGGATGGAGGCTACACCTTC
>TRBV27|NA|NA|TRBJ2-2
CASSLAGGHTGELFF
TGTGCCAGCAGTTTAGCTGGGGGTCACACCGGGGAGCTGTTTTTT
>TRBV7-9|NA|NA|TRBJ1-3
CASSLGGEGNTIYF
TGTGCCAGCAGCTTAGGGGGCGAAGGAAACACCATATATTTT
>TRBV6-6|few|NA|TRBJ1-1
CASSYSYLNTEAFF
TGTGCCAGCAGTTACTCGTACCTTAACACTGAAGCTTTCTTT
>TRBV28|NA|NA|TRBJ1-1
CASSSSVIMNTEAFF
TGTGCCAGCAGTTCCTCGGTCATCATGAACACTGAAGCTTTCTTT
>TRBV5-1|NA|NA|TRBJ2-7
CASSLGLPSYEQYF
TGCGCCAGCAGCTTGGGGCTACCGTCCTACGAGCAGTACTTC
>TRBV11-2|NA|NA|TRBJ2-1
CASSLVQGSYNEQFF
TGTGCCAGCAGCTTAGTACAGGGATCCTACAATGAGCAGTTCTTC
>TRBV19|once|TRBD1|TRBJ2-1
CASSQDRVFDEQFF
TGTGCCAGCTCCCAGGACAGGGTATTCGATGAGCAGTTCTTC